Below are 22 T cell receptor beta chains sequenced from a single sample in a study of T-cell reconstitution after alpha-beta-depleted transplantation in children. Library preparation (for TCRbeta) was performed with unique molecular identifiers. TCRdb fed the PCR reads into MiXCR, producing one record per CDR3 protein. The repertoire has approximately 400,000 distinct CDR3 sequences, about a tenth of them found once; the top ten carry approximately 5%. The material was PBMCs from the stem cell graft donor, obtained from the stem cell graft. The receptors derive from a human donor who donated a stem cell graft to a child with acute myeloid leukemia.

This chain uses TRBV20-1 with TRBJ1-6, with no clear D. V lost 2 bases and J 0 bases, leaving 11 bases between the germline ends. The CDR3 has 16 residues. Per germline, CDR1 DFQATT and CDR2 SNEGSKA (reference sequence). CDR3 region: CSARPMTSSYNSPLHF. CDR3 in DNA: TGCAGTGCTAGACCCATGACTAGCTCCTATAATTCACCCCTCCACTTT.

This clonotype was counted a single time. At one end, the junction sequence differs from germline, possibly due to a read error. This chain connects TRBV5-1 to TRBJ1-1; possible D gene TRBD1, 5 bases. CDR3 length: 14 amino acids. Germline V lookup: CDR1 SGHRS, CDR2 YFSETQ. CDR3: CASSLREGTTESFF. The CDR3 DNA is TGCGCCAGCAGCTTGAGAGAGGGGACCACTGAATCTTTCTTT. The full variable domain, completed using reference TRBV5-1 and TRBJ1-1, is KAGVTQTPRYLIKTRGQQVTLSCSPISGHRSVSWYQQTPGQGLQFLFEYFSETQRNKGNFPGRFSGRQFSNSRSEMNVSTLELGDSALYLCASSLREGTTESFFGQGTRLTVV.

This clonotype was observed a few times. The chain has TRBV29-1 and TRBJ1-2; 7 bases match TRBD1. V was clipped by 7 bases and J by 2 bases; unmatched bases: 7. This CDR3 comprises 13 residues. Germline V gene data show CDR1 as SQVTM and CDR2 as ANQGSEA. The CDR3 sequence: CSAGKQGNYGYTF. CDR3 in DNA: TGCAGCGCTGGTAAACAGGGGAACTATGGCTACACCTTC.

V gene TRBV19 combines with J gene TRBJ1-1, with TRBD1 matching 12 bases. V lost 6 bases and J lost 6; bases outside the gene matches: 11. In germline, CDR1 is LNHDA, CDR2 SQIVND (reference sequence). The CDR3 totals 16 residues. DNA of the CDR3: TGTGCCAGTAGATGGGGGACAGGGGGCGAGTTGGCTGAAGCTTTCTTT. Residues: CASRWGTGGELAEAFF.

This clonotype came up a few times. The V gene is TRBV9, the J gene TRBJ2-6; TRBD1 is a possible D gene (7 bases). In germline, CDR1 is SGDLS, CDR2 YYNGEE. This CDR3 spans 20 amino acids. Trimming took off 0 bases at V and 0 bases at J, with 19 bases between the two ends. CDR3 DNA: TGTGCCAGCAGCGTAGCCCCGCCGGGGGACAGCCCCTCTGGGGCCAACGTCCTGACTTTC. Its protein product is CASSVAPPGDSPSGANVLTF.

A few counts support this clonotype. This rearrangement joins TRBV7-9 to TRBJ1-1; the D gene is possibly TRBD1 (6 bases). Germline CDR1 reads SEHNR; CDR2 reads FQNEAQ (reference sequence). The CDR3 has 16 amino acids. The V and J ends lost 5 bases and 1 base respectively, with 17 bases between them. The CDR3 bases are TGTGCCAGCAGCCCACCTAAGGGGGGGGGGAACACTGAAGCTTTCTTT. Protein product: CASSPPKGGGNTEAFF.

This clonotype was seen a few times. The chain combines TRBV12-3 or TRBV12-4 with TRBJ2-3, with unresolved D. The CDR3 covers 14 residues. V was clipped by 6 bases and J by 6 bases, with 16 bases between them. CDR3 DNA: TGTGCCAGCAGCCCGGGCAGCACAGCGGATACGCAGTATTTT. Translated: CASSPGSTADTQYF.

The chain links TRBV27 to TRBJ2-1; D is perhaps TRBD1 (7 bases). The CDR3 spans 14 residues. Germline CDR1 is MNHEY and CDR2 is SMNVEV (reference sequence). V gave up 8 bases and J gave up 4 bases, with 15 bases separating them. The CDR3 protein is CASVGGQNYNEQFF. The CDR3 region has the DNA TGTGCCAGCGTCGGGGGACAGAATTACAATGAGCAGTTCTTC.

The rearrangement uses TRBV4-1 and TRBJ1-2, with D unresolved. Germline values: CDR1 MGHRA, CDR2 YSYEKL. This CDR3 is 16 amino acids long. Trimming shortened V by 4 bases and J by 3 bases, and 18 bases separated the two germline ends. The CDR3: CASSPDPAGSYYGYTF. The CDR3 coding sequence is TGCGCCAGCAGCCCAGACCCTGCGGGGAGTTACTATGGCTACACCTTC.

J is TRBJ1-1 and V is TRBV15; TRBD1 might be the D (5 bases). Trimming shortened V by 0 bases and J by 5 bases, and 13 bases separated the two germline ends. The length of the CDR3 is 15 residues. From germline, CDR1 is LNHNV and CDR2 YYDKDF (reference sequence). The CDR3: CATSREPGLGTEAFF. For the CDR3, the DNA is TGTGCCACCAGCAGAGAACCAGGGCTGGGAACTGAAGCTTTCTTT.

The J gene is TRBJ2-1, the V gene TRBV5-1; TRBD2 matches 14 bases. The V segment lost 4 bases and the J segment 8 bases; nucleotides outside the gene matches: 11. The CDR3 runs to 17 residues. Per the germline V gene, CDR1 is SGHRS and CDR2 is YFSETQ. The DNA of the CDR3 is TGCGCCAGCAGCAGCGACCCCGGGACTAGCGGGAGAGATGAGCAGTTCTTC. Translating it yields CASSSDPGTSGRDEQFF.

The chain joins TRBV5-1 to TRBJ2-3; unclear D gene. The V gene lost 0 bases and the J gene lost 1 base, with 9 bases spanning the gap. The CDR3 extends over 15 amino acids. Germline V gene sequence: CDR1 SGHRS, CDR2 YFSETQ. CDR3 sequence: CASSLETLGTDTQYF. The CDR3 nucleotides read TGCGCCAGCAGCTTGGAGACCCTCGGCACAGATACGCAGTATTTT.

The chain uses TRBV12-3 or TRBV12-4 and TRBJ1-6, with TRBD1 matching over 10 bases. V lost 3 bases and J lost 10; bases outside the gene matches: 6. This CDR3 contains 15 residues. The CDR3 region is CASSFQTGGSSPLHF. Here the CDR3 DNA reads TGTGCCAGCAGTTTCCAGACAGGGGGCTCCTCACCCCTCCACTTT.

This clonotype turned up a few times. V and J are TRBV10-3 and TRBJ1-1, with D hard to call. The CDR3 extends over 13 amino acids. Trimming left V 7 bases short and J 1 base short, with 10 bases between. Germline V gene sequence: CDR1 ENHRY, CDR2 SYGVKD. In DNA, the CDR3 is TGTGCCATCACCGAAAACAGGAACACTGAAGCTTTCTTT. Amino acid sequence: CAITENRNTEAFF.

This clonotype has a count of ten or more. CDR3 bases: TGCGCCAGCAGCTTGCAGGGACAGGGGGCGTCCGAGCAGTACTTC. This codes for CASSLQGQGASEQYF. This chain uses TRBV5-1 with TRBJ2-7, with TRBD1 matching over 12 bases. V lost 1 base, J lost 6 bases, and 5 bases stayed unmatched. The CDR3 contains 15 residues. The germline CDR1 and CDR2 sequences are SGHRS and YFSETQ.

This sequence joins TRBV6-2 or TRBV6-3 and TRBJ1-2; D perhaps matches TRBD1 (6 bases). The germline V gene encodes CDR1 MNHEY and CDR2 SVGEGT. Between the trimmed V and J ends, which lost 5 bases and 4 bases, there was a span of 14 bases. The CDR3 sequence is 14 residues long. The CDR3, as DNA: TGTGCCAGCAGTCGAACAGGGTCCGGCTATGGCTACACCTTC. This gives the protein CASSRTGSGYGYTF.

This clonotype was counted ten times or more. The CDR3 region is CASNQLAGGPGDTQYF. The CDR3 region has the DNA TGTGCCAGCAACCAACTAGCGGGGGGCCCGGGAGATACGCAGTATTTT. V and J are TRBV7-2 and TRBJ2-3, with 12 bases matching TRBD2. Germline V gene sequence: CDR1 SGHTA, CDR2 FQGNSA. The ends lost 7 bases at V and 5 bases at J; junction bases unmatched: 10. The CDR3 has 16 amino acids. The full variable domain, in which reference TRBV7-2 and TRBJ2-3 provide the parts outside the CDR3, is GAGVSQSPSNKVTEKGKDVELRCDPISGHTALYWYRQSLGQGLEFLIYFQGNSAPDKSGLPSDRFSAERTGGSVSTLTIQRTQQEDSAVYLCASNQLAGGPGDTQYFGPGTRLTVL.

This clonotype was seen only a few times. The rearrangement uses TRBV5-6 and TRBJ1-3; D possibly corresponds to TRBD1 (6 bases). Per the germline V gene, CDR1 is SGHDT and CDR2 is YYEEEE. The CDR3 sequence is 16 residues long. Trimming cost V 0 bases and J 0 bases, with 10 bases left between them. CDR3: CASSLADRPSGNTIYF. The CDR3 DNA reads TGTGCCAGCAGCTTGGCAGACAGGCCCTCTGGAAACACCATATATTTT.

This clonotype has a handful of counts. The V and J genes are TRBV12-3 or TRBV12-4 and TRBJ2-1; D might be TRBD2 (6 bases). The CDR3 extends over 16 amino acids. Trimming left V 4 bases short and J 0 bases short, with 13 bases between. The CDR3 spells CASSSPGLSSYNEQFF. The CDR3, as DNA: TGTGCCAGCAGTTCGCCGGGACTTAGCTCCTACAATGAGCAGTTCTTC.

The V gene is TRBV29-1, the J gene TRBJ2-5; no firm D call. CDR3 length: 13 residues. Per the germline V gene, CDR1 is SQVTM and CDR2 is ANQGSEA. With 6 bases removed from V and 2 bases from J, the gap between germline ends came to 13 bases. CDR3 DNA: TGCAGCGTCGTTAGGGAAGAACAAGAGACCCAGTACTTC. It translates to CSVVREEQETQYF.

The V gene is TRBV5-1, the J gene TRBJ2-3; 8 nucleotides agree with TRBD2. CDR3 length: 17 amino acids. The J segment lost 4 bases and the V segment lost 0 bases, leaving 10 bases of the junction unmatched. CDR1 is SGHRS, CDR2 YFSETQ, per germline. The CDR3 DNA sequence: TGCGCCAGCAGCTTGGGCGCGGGGGGCTCTAGGGCAGATACGCAGTATTTT. It codes for CASSLGAGGSRADTQYF.

This chain links TRBV29-1 with TRBJ2-7; 7 nucleotides align to TRBD2. This CDR3 is 13 amino acids long. Trimming at V came to 6 bases and at J to 6 bases, leaving 11 bases not matched to a gene. CDR1 is SQVTM and CDR2 is ANQGSEA in the germline V gene. CDR3 protein: CSVAVLAPGEQYF. The CDR3 nucleotides read TGCAGCGTAGCCGTACTAGCGCCAGGCGAGCAGTACTTC.